This T cell receptor beta chain was documented in a study of blood T cell repertoires in COVID-19. Study-wide context: Specimens from acute and convalescent COVID-19 originated in the United States, Italy and Spain. From T cells, B-cell-depleted T cells, or PBMCs came the material, which was cDNA or gDNA.

In germline, CDR1 is SEHNR, CDR2 FQNEAQ (reference sequence). The CDR3 loop spans 12 amino acids. With 5 bases removed from V and 7 bases from J, the gap between germline ends came to 11 bases. How the authors handled the data: Estimated nucleated cell counts came from reference gene primer amplification. Assay used: immunoSEQ multiplex PCR; TCRdb lists only in-frame clones, some missing. V and J calls and clone size are those listed in that table; D and trimming were worked out from the DNA. The table includes roughly 200,000 clones, around 83% detected once. This chain links TRBV7-9 with TRBJ1-2, with D tentatively TRBD1 (6 bases). This TCR was recovered from a man aged 35 to 55 with active or convalescent COVID-19. The sequencing sample was made of peripheral blood. The CDR3 loop is CASSQDSPGYTF. For the CDR3, the DNA is TGTGCCAGCAGCCAGGACAGTCCTGGCTACACCTTC.